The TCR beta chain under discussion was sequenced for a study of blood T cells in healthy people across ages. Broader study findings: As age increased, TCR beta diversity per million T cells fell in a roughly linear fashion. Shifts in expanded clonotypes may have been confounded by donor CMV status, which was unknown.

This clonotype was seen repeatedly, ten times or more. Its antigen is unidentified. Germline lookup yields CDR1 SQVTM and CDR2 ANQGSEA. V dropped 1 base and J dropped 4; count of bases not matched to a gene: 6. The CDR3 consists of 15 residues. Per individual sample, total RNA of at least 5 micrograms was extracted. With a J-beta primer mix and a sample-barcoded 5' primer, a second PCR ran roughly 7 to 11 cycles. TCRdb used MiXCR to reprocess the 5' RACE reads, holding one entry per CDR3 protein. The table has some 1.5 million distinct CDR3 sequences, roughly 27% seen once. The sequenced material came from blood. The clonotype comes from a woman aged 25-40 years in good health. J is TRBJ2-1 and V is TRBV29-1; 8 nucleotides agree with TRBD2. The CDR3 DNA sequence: TGCAGCGTTGAAGGGAGCGGGGGAGTGTACAATGAGCAGTTCTTC. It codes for CSVEGSGGVYNEQFF.